Listed here are 24 T cell receptor beta chains from one sample, sequenced in a study of blood T cells in healthy people across ages (dated by TCRdb to the mid-2010s). The protocol used for the library was 5' RACE. This sample was sequenced with an Illumina HiSeq 2500. A second PCR of roughly 7 to 12 cycles was performed with a sample-barcoded 5' primer and a J-beta primer mix. TCRdb itself trimmed the public reads at Q25 with fastp, ran MiXCR and retained productive beta chains. Entries are consolidated by CDR3 protein sequence, retaining the most common genes and DNA. Recorded for this sample are about 1.8 million distinct CDR3 sequences; 40% to 55% of them occurred a single time. Less than 2.5% of the sample rests with the top ten. The material sequenced was blood. These receptors all stem from a woman aged 40 to 50 in good health.

The chain recombines TRBV2 with TRBJ2-1; TRBD2 is a possible D gene (5 bases). The germline V gene has CDR1 SNHLY and CDR2 FYNNEI. V lost 6 bases and J lost 5, with 11 bases in between. The CDR3 consists of 13 residues. CDR3 loop: CASRRAENNEQFF. Written as DNA, the CDR3 is TGTGCCAGCAGGAGGGCGGAAAACAATGAGCAGTTCTTC.

The chain links TRBV6-4 to TRBJ2-1; no definite D call. This CDR3 is 11 amino acids long. The V gene's germline CDR1 is MRHNA and CDR2 SNTAGT. V gave up 2 bases and J gave up 9 bases, with 5 bases separating them. CDR3 nucleotides: TGTGCCAGCAGTGACGGGATTGAGCAGTTCTTC. Residues: CASSDGIEQFF.

The V gene is TRBV12-3 or TRBV12-4, the J gene TRBJ1-6, with a possible D match to TRBD1 (5 bases). This CDR3 is 16 amino acids long. V gave up 3 bases and J gave up 0 bases, with 9 bases separating them. The DNA for the CDR3 is TGTGCCAGCAGTTTTTCGGGGCACTCCTATAATTCACCCCTCCACTTT. This translates into CASSFSGHSYNSPLHF.

The rearrangement uses TRBV20-1 and TRBJ2-4; 8 nucleotides line up with TRBD1. V trimming: 6 bases; J trimming: 0 bases; junction bases outside the gene matches: 10. The CDR3 runs 16 residues. The V gene's germline CDR1 is DFQATT and CDR2 SNEGSKA (reference sequence). The CDR3 sequence: CSACAPGQAAKNIQYF. The CDR3 bases are TGCAGTGCATGTGCTCCGGGACAGGCAGCCAAAAACATTCAGTACTTC.

On this clonotype itself: A much larger clone lies one base from this, so it may be a read error. The V and J genes are TRBV13 and TRBJ2-1; TRBD1 agrees at 7 bases. The CDR3 extends over 15 amino acids. V trimming: 4 bases; J trimming: 4 bases; junction bases outside the gene matches: 7. Germline V gene sequence: CDR1 PRHDT, CDR2 FYEKMQ (reference sequence). The CDR3 DNA is TGTGCCAGCAGCTCACCGGGACAGTGGTACAATGAGCAGTTCTTC. This translates into CASSSPGQWYNEQFF.

Only a few counts were recorded for this clonotype. V and J are TRBV4-2 and TRBJ2-6, with D perhaps assigned TRBD1 or TRBD2 (6 bases each). Deletions cut 1 base from V and 4 bases from J, with 11 bases between. The CDR3 runs 16 residues. Germline V gives CDR1 LGHNA, CDR2 YNFKEQ. The CDR3 DNA reads as TGTGCCAGCAGCCAAGGGGGGGCTTCAGGGGCCAACGTCCTGACTTTC. It translates to CASSQGGASGANVLTF.

This chain uses TRBV28 with TRBJ1-1, with D hard to call. CDR3 size: 12 residues. The germline gives CDR1 MDHEN, CDR2 SYDVKM. V gave up 1 base and J gave up 8 bases, with 8 bases separating them. This chain's CDR3 is CASSLLSTEAFF. The CDR3 DNA reads as TGTGCCAGCAGTTTATTGAGTACCGAAGCTTTCTTT.

This chain connects TRBV6-1 to TRBJ2-1; possibly TRBD1 or TRBD2 for D (5 bases each). Trimming shortened V by 2 bases and J by 14 bases, and 16 bases separated the two germline ends. The V gene's germline CDR1 is MNHNS and CDR2 SASEGT. This CDR3 contains 13 residues. The CDR3 here is CASSEQGGLAKFF. CDR3 nucleotide sequence: TGTGCCAGCAGTGAACAGGGCGGGCTAGCAAAGTTCTTC.

The chain employs TRBV14 and TRBJ1-2, with D uncertain. The germline V gene has CDR1 SGHDN and CDR2 FVKESK. This CDR3 comprises 17 residues. Trimming took 1 base from V and 4 from J, leaving 19 bases between them. CDR3 nucleotide sequence: TGTGCCAGCAGCCAAGGGAGGTTCGGCTCCCGGGGCTATGGCTACACCTTC. It translates to CASSQGRFGSRGYGYTF.

The count of this clonotype is one. V is TRBV25-1 and J is TRBJ2-1, with TRBD2 matching over 7 bases. The germline V gene has CDR1 MGHDK and CDR2 SYGVNS. This CDR3 is built from 14 residues. Trimming at V came to 1 base and at J to 5 bases, leaving 2 bases not matched to a gene. CDR3: CASSEWGGNNEQFF. The CDR3, as DNA: TGTGCCAGCAGTGAATGGGGGGGGAACAATGAGCAGTTCTTC.

As regards this clonotype: One end of the junction does not line up with germline, which may come from a read error. V gene TRBV24-1 combines with J gene TRBJ2-3; 9 positions match TRBD2. Per germline, CDR1 KGHDR and CDR2 SFDVKD. The CDR3 consists of 17 residues. The CDR3 nucleotides read TGTGCCACCAGTGATCCGCTCAGGCGGGGGGGCCCAGACACGCAGTATTTT. This translates into CATSDPLRRGGPDTQYF.

This chain joins TRBV7-2 and TRBJ1-2; no clear D gene. This CDR3 region has 13 residues. V was cut by 1 base and J by 11 bases, with 14 bases left in between. Germline CDR1 and CDR2: SGHTA and FQGNSA. The CDR3 nucleotides are TGTGCCAGCAGCTTAGGTCAGCTAGACTATTACACCTTC. This sequence encodes CASSLGQLDYYTF.

The chain employs TRBV4-3 and TRBJ1-1, with D maybe TRBD1 (5 bases). Germline CDR1 reads LGHNA; CDR2 reads YSLEER. Trimming removed 1 base at V and 1 base at J, with 7 bases between. The CDR3 has 14 amino acids. The CDR3 sequence: CASSQGQQNTEAFF. The CDR3 bases are TGCGCCAGCAGCCAAGGACAGCAGAACACTGAAGCTTTCTTT.

The chain carries TRBV6-5 and TRBJ2-1, with TRBD1 matching 11 bases. V shed 8 bases, J shed 4 bases, and the junction held 7 bases outside the gene matches. Germline values: CDR1 MNHEY, CDR2 SVGAGI. The CDR3 runs to 15 residues. CDR3 nucleotide sequence: TGTGCCAGCCGACCCGGGACAGGGGGGTACAATGAGCAGTTCTTC. Translating it yields CASRPGTGGYNEQFF.

This clonotype was counted only a few times. The chain combines TRBV20-1 with TRBJ2-1, with TRBD2 identical over 7 bases. Germline V gives CDR1 DFQATT, CDR2 SNEGSKA (reference sequence). The V segment lost 2 bases and the J segment 4 bases; nucleotides outside the gene matches: 8. This CDR3 region has 15 residues. CDR3 sequence reads: CSARPNGGSYNEQFF. The CDR3 coding sequence is TGCAGTGCTAGACCTAACGGGGGGTCGTACAATGAGCAGTTCTTC.

This chain's CDR3 is CASSQGLSRKLFF. Written as DNA, the CDR3 is TGCGCCAGCAGCCAAGGGTTGTCTCGAAAACTGTTTTTT. The chain recombines TRBV4-3 with TRBJ1-4; D remains ambiguous. V was cut by 1 base and J by 10 bases, with 10 bases left in between. Looked up from germline, CDR1 is LGHNA and CDR2 is YSLEER. The CDR3 covers 13 residues.

The CDR3 nucleotides are TGCGCCAGCAGCCTTCATTCGAGCAATCAGCCCCAGCATTTT. It specifies CASSLHSSNQPQHF. This chain joins TRBV4-3 and TRBJ1-5; no firm D call. V was pared by 4 bases and J by 1 base, with 8 bases between. From germline, CDR1 is LGHNA and CDR2 YSLEER. This CDR3 spans 14 amino acids.

The chain joins TRBV5-5 to TRBJ2-5; 11 bases line up with TRBD1. Germline CDR1 SGHKS, CDR2 YYEKEE (reference sequence). The ends lost 0 bases at V and 2 bases at J; junction bases unmatched: 6. The CDR3 spans 17 residues. The CDR3 protein is CASSLVLGTGGQETQYF. The CDR3 DNA reads TGTGCCAGCAGCTTGGTTTTGGGGACAGGGGGGCAAGAGACCCAGTACTTC.

This clonotype was observed a single time. V and J are TRBV28 and TRBJ2-3, with 9 bases aligning to TRBD2. CDR1 and CDR2 from the germline V gene are MDHEN and SYDVKM. Trimming at V came to 1 base and at J to 6 bases, leaving 8 bases not matched to a gene. The CDR3 is 16 residues long. The chain's CDR3 is CASSLSKRGDRDTQYF. The CDR3 DNA follows: TGTGCCAGCAGTTTATCTAAGCGGGGGGACCGGGATACGCAGTATTTT.

V is TRBV28 and J is TRBJ2-5, with 7 bases lining up with TRBD1. The CDR3 length is 16 residues. V gave up 4 bases and J gave up 5 bases; unmatched junction bases: 13. Germline CDR1 reads MDHEN; CDR2 reads SYDVKM. The chain's CDR3 is CASSSTTGASLETQYF. The CDR3 DNA follows: TGTGCCAGCAGTTCCACTACAGGGGCATCGTTGGAGACCCAGTACTTC.

The V and J genes are TRBV6-1 and TRBJ2-7; a possible D gene is TRBD2 (6 bases). Trimming took off 6 bases at V and 3 bases at J, with 15 bases between the two ends. In germline, CDR1 is MNHNS, CDR2 SASEGT. The CDR3 contains 14 residues. The CDR3 loop is CASRSIAVIYEQYF. Here the CDR3 DNA reads TGTGCCAGCAGAAGTATAGCGGTGATCTACGAGCAGTACTTC.

The chain recombines TRBV27 with TRBJ2-5, with 8 nucleotides matching TRBD1. The CDR3 has 15 amino acids. From germline, CDR1 is MNHEY and CDR2 SMNVEV (reference sequence). V was pared by 6 bases and J by 4 bases, with 10 bases of the junction left unmatched. In nucleotides, the CDR3 is TGTGCCAGCAGCTACCGACAGGGGCGGGGAGAGACCCAGTACTTC. Amino acids: CASSYRQGRGETQYF.

This clonotype was picked up a small number of times. CDR3 region: CASSRGDGGTNEQFF. CDR3 DNA sequence: TGTGCCAGCAGCCGGGGGGACGGGGGGACAAATGAGCAGTTCTTC. V and J are TRBV7-2 and TRBJ2-1; tentatively, D is TRBD2 (7 bases). CDR3 length: 15 amino acids. Germline V gene data show CDR1 as SGHTA and CDR2 as FQGNSA. V lost 5 bases to trimming and J lost 7 bases, with 18 bases between them.

The J gene is TRBJ2-4, the V gene TRBV28; D gene uncertain. The CDR3 contains 15 residues. Per the germline V gene, CDR1 is MDHEN and CDR2 is SYDVKM. The ends were cut back, 4 bases at V and 0 bases at J, with 10 bases in the middle. The DNA for the CDR3 is TGTGCCAGCAGTTCTCCGACTCTAGCCAAAAACATTCAGTACTTC. It encodes CASSSPTLAKNIQYF.